The sequence of this T cell receptor (beta chain) was determined in a study of T cells in Graves' hyperthyroidism and ophthalmopathy. Overall study findings and caveats: Appearing also in blood were most of the thyroid clonotypes expanded above 0.001. Separation of ophthalmopathy from stable hyperthyroidism was achieved by a 13 V-J model.

This clonotype was detected many times. The antigen is unknown. Researchers took RNA transcripts and amplified the TCR beta CDR3 regions from them. During a first-round RT-PCR of the TCR CDR3, the HTBI primer set was used. Using its own MiXCR run on the multiplex PCR reads, TCRdb lists one record per CDR3 protein. The sample gives about 98,000 distinct CDR3 sequences, around 40% of which show up once; 10% is in the top ten. Trimming took 4 bases from V and 1 from J, leaving 7 bases between them. The CDR3 sequence is 14 residues long. Germline V gives CDR1 SNHLY, CDR2 FYNNEI. The V gene is TRBV2, the J gene TRBJ1-4, with unresolved D. The sample comprised peripheral blood or thyroid tissue (not recorded which). The clonotype comes from a woman aged 30 to 39 with Graves' hyperthyroidism. CDR3 amino acids: CASSARLTNEKLFF. As DNA, the CDR3 is TGTGCCAGCAGTGCCAGGTTAACTAATGAAAAACTGTTTTTT.